A single TCR beta chain is shown here with its context. The antigen remains undetermined. This specimen comes from a study of cytomegalovirus exposure and HLA in healthy donors. Study-level findings and limits: The listing of 150 to 200 TCR beta chains classed them as cytomegalovirus-associated. The Asian-associated ancestry cluster reportedly had fewer N-insertions than the approximately 690-donor mean in a later analysis. Across donors, presence/absence analyses took sequencing depth to be roughly uniform.

Primers included in the PCR were 60 Vbeta and 13 Jbeta primers. The method was immunoSEQ multiplex PCR; TCRdb's version includes in-frame clones alone and lacks a portion of them. Of over 200,000 clones in the sample, roughly 82% were seen once. CDR3 length: 16 amino acids. Trimming took 2 bases from V and 4 from J; bases not matched to a gene: 4. The germline CDR1 and CDR2 sequences are GTSNPN and SVGIG (reference sequence). The sample comprised PBMCs. This chain links TRBV30 with TRBJ2-2; TRBD2 aligns across 13 bases. The receptor comes from a woman aged 40 to 50 in good health and CMV-seropositive. Here the CDR3 reads CAWSRGTSGITGELFF. CDR3 DNA sequence: TGTGCCTGGAGTAGGGGGACTAGCGGGATCACCGGGGAGCTGTTTTTT.